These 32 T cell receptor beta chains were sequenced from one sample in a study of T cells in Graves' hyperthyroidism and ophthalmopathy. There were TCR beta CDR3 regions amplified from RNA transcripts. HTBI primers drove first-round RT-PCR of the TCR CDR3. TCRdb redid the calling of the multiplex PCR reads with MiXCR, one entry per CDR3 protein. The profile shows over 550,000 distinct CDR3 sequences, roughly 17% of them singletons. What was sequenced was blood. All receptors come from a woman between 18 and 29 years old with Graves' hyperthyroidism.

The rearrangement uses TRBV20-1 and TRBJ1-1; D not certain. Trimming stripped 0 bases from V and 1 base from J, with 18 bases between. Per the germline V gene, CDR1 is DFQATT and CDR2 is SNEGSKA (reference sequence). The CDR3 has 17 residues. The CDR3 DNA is TGCAGTGCTAGAGATAGAATTTGGTCGATACCGAACACTGAAGCTTTCTTT. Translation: CSARDRIWSIPNTEAFF.

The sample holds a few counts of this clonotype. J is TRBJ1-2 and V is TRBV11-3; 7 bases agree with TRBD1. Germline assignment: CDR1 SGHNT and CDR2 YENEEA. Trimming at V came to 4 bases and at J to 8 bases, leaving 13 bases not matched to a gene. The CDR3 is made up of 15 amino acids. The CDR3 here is CASSYSTGSVSGYTF. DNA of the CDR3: TGTGCCAGCAGCTACTCGACAGGGTCTGTCTCGGGCTACACCTTC.

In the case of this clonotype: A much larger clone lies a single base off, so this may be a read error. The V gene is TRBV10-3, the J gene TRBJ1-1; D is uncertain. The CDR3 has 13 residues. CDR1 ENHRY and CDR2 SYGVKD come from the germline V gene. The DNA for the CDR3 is TGTTCCATCAGTGGAAGTGGGAACACTGAAGCTTTCTTT. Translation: CSISGSGNTEAFF.

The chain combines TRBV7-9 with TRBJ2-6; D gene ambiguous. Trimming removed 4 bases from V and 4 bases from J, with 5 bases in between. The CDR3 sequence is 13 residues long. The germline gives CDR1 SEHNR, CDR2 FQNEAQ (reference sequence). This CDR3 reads CASSSRGANVLTF. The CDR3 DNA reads TGTGCCAGCAGCTCCCGGGGGGCCAACGTCCTGACTTTC.

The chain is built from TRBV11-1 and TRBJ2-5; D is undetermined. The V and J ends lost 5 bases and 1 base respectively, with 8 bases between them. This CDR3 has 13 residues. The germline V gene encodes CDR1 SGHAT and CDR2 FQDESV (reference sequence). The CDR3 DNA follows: TGTGCCAGCAGCCCTCAGCGCCAAGAGACCCAGTACTTC. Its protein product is CASSPQRQETQYF.

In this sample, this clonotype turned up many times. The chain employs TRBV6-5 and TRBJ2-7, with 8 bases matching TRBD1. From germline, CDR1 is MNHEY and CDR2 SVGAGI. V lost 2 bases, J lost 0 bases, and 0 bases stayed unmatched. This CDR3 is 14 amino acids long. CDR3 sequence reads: CASSYQGASYEQYF. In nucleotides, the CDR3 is TGTGCCAGCAGTTACCAGGGGGCCTCCTACGAGCAGTACTTC.

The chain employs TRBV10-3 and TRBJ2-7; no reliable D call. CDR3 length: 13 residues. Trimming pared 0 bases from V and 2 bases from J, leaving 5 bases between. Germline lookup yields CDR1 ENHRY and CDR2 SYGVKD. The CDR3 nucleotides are TGTGCCATCAGTGAGTCACCCCCCTACGAGCAGTACTTC. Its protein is CAISESPPYEQYF.

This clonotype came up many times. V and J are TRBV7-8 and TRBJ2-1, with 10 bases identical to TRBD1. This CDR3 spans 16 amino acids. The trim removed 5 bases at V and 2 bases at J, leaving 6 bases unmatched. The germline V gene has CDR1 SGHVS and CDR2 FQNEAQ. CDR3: CASSPGQGRTYNEQFF. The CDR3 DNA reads TGTGCCAGCAGCCCGGGACAGGGGAGAACCTACAATGAGCAGTTCTTC. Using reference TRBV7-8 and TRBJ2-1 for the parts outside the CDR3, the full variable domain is GAGVSQSPRYKVAKRGQDVALRCDPISGHVSLFWYQQALGQGPEFLTYFQNEAQLDKSGLPSDRFFAERPEGSVSTLKIQRTQQEDSAVYLCASSPGQGRTYNEQFFGPGTRLTVL.

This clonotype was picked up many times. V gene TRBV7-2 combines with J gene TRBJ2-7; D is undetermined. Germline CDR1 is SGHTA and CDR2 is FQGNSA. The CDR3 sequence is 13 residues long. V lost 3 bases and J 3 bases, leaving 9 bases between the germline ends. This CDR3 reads CASSFGIRYEQYF. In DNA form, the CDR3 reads TGTGCCAGCAGCTTCGGCATCCGCTACGAGCAGTACTTC.

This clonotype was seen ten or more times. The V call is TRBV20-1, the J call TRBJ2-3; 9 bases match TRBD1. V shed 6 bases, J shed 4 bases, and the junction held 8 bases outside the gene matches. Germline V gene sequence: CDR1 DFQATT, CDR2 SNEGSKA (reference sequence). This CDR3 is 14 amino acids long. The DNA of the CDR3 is TGCAGTGCGGAAAGACAGGGGGAAGCAGATACGCAGTATTTT. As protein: CSAERQGEADTQYF.

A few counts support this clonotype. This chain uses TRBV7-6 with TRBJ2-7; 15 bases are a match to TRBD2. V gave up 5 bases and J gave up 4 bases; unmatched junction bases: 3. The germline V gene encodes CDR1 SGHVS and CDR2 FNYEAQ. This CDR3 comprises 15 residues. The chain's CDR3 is CASSTGLAGGYEQYF. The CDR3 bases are TGTGCCAGCAGCACGGGACTAGCGGGAGGTTACGAGCAGTACTTC.

CDR3 protein: CASSSLSREEETQYF. The CDR3 region has the DNA TGTGCCAGCAGCTCCCTCTCGCGGGAAGAAGAGACCCAGTACTTC. The chain uses TRBV7-9 and TRBJ2-5, with a possible D match to TRBD2 (6 bases). CDR1 SEHNR and CDR2 FQNEAQ come from the germline V gene (reference sequence). Trimming shortened V by 4 bases and J by 3 bases, and 15 bases separated the two germline ends. The CDR3 is 15 amino acids.

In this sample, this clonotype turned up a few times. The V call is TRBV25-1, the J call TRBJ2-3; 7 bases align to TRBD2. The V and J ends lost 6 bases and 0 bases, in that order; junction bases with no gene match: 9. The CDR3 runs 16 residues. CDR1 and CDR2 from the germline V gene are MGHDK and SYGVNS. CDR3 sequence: CASSSGYGGSTDTQYF. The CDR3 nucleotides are TGTGCCAGCAGCAGTGGATACGGGGGGAGCACAGATACGCAGTATTTT.

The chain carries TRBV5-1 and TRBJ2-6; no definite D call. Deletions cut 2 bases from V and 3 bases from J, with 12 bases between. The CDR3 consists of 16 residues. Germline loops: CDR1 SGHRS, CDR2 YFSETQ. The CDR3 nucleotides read TGCGCCAGCAGCTTAACCTCAGGATTTGGGGCCAACGTCCTGACTTTC. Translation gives CASSLTSGFGANVLTF.

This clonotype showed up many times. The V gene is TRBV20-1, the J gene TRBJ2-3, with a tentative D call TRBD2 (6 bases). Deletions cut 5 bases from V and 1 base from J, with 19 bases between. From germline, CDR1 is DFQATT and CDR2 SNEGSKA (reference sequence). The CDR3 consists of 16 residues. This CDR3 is CSARAPGLSGTDTQYF. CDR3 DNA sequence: TGCAGTGCTCGAGCCCCGGGACTCTCGGGCACAGATACGCAGTATTTT.

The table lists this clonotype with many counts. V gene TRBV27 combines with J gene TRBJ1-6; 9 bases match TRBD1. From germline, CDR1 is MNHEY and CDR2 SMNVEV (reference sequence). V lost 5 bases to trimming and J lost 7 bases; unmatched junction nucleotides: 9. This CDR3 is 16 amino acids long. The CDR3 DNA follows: TGTGCCAGCAGTGATCGGCCCGGGACAGGGAATTCACCCCTCCACTTT. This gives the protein CASSDRPGTGNSPLHF.

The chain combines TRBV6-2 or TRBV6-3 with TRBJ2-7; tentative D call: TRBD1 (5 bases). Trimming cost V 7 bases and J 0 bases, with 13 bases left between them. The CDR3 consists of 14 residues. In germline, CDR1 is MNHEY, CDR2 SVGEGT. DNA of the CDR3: TGTGCCAGCATTCGGCAGGGCGACTCCTACGAGCAGTACTTC. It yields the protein CASIRQGDSYEQYF.

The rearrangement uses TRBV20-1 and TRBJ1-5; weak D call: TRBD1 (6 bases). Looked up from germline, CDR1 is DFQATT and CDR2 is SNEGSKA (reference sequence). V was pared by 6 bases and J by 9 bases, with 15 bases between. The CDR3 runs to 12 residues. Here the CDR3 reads CSALTGAGPQHF. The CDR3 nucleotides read TGCAGTGCCCTGACAGGAGCGGGGCCCCAGCATTTT.

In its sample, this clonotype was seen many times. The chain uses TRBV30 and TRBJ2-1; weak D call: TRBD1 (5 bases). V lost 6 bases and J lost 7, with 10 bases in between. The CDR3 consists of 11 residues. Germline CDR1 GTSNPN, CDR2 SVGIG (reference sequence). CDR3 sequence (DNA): TGTGCCTGCCACTCAGGGAATGAGCAGTTCTTC. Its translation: CACHSGNEQFF. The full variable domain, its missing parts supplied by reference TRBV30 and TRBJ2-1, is SQTIHQWPATLVQPVGSPLSLECTVEGTSNPNLYWYRQAAGRGLQLLFYSVGIGQISSEVPQNLSASRPQDRQFILSSKKLLLSDSGFYLCACHSGNEQFFGPGTRLTVL.

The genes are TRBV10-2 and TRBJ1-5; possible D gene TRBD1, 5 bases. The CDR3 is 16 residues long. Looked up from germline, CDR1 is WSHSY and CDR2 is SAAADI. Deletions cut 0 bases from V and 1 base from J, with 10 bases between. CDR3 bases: TGCGCCAGCAGTGAGTCGAAAGGGACCAGCAATCAGCCCCAGCATTTT. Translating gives CASSESKGTSNQPQHF.

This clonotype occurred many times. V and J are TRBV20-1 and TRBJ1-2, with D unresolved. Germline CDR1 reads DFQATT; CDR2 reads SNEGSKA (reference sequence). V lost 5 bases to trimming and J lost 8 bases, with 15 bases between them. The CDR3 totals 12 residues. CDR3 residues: CSAGAGLGGYTF. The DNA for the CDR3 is TGCAGTGCTGGCGCCGGGCTTGGAGGCTACACCTTC.

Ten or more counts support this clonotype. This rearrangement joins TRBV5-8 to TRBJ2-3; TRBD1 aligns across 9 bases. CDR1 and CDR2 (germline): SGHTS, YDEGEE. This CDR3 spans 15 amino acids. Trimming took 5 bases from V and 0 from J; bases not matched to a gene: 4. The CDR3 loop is CASSSTGGSTDTQYF. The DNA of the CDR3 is TGTGCCAGCAGTTCGACAGGGGGAAGCACAGATACGCAGTATTTT.

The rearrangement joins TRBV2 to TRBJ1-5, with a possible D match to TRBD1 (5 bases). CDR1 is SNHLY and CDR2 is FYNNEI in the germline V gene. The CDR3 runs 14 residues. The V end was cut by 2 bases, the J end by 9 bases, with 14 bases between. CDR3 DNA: TGTGCCAGCAGTGAACGGGGGGGGACGGGGCCCCAGCATTTT. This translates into CASSERGGTGPQHF.

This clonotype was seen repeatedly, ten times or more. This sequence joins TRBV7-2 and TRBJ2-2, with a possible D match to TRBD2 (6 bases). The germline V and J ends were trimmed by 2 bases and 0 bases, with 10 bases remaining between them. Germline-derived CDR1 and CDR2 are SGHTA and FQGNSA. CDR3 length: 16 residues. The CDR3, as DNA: TGTGCCAGCAGCTTAAGGGACTGGGCGAACACCGGGGAGCTGTTTTTT. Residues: CASSLRDWANTGELFF. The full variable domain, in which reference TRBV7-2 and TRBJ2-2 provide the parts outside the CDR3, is GAGVSQSPSNKVTEKGKDVELRCDPISGHTALYWYRQSLGQGLEFLIYFQGNSAPDKSGLPSDRFSAERTGGSVSTLTIQRTQQEDSAVYLCASSLRDWANTGELFFGEGSRLTVL.

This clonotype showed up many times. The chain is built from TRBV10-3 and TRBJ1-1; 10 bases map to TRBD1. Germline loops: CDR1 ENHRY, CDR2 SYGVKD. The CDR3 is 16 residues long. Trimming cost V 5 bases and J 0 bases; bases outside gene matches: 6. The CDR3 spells CAISIAGTGVNTEAFF. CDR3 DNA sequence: TGTGCCATCAGTATTGCCGGGACAGGGGTGAACACTGAAGCTTTCTTT.

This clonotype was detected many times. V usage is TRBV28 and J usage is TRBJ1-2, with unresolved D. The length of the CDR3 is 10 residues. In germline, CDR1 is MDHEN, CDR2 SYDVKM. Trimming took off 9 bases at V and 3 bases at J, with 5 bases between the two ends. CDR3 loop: CASCDYGYTF. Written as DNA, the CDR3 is TGTGCCAGTTGTGACTATGGCTACACCTTC.

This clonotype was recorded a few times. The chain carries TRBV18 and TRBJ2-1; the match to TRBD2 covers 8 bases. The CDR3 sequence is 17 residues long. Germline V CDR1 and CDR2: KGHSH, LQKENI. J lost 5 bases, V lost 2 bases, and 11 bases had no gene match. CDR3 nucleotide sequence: TGTGCCAGCTCACCAGGCGGGGGGCAGGGAACCGACAATGAGCAGTTCTTC. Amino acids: CASSPGGGQGTDNEQFF.

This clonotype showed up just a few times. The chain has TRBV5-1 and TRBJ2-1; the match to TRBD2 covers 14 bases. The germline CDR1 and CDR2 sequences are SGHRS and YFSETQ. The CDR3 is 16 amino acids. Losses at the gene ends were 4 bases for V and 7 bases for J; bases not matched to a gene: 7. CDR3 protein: CASSSGLAGGSNEQFF. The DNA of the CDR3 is TGCGCCAGCAGCAGTGGACTAGCGGGAGGTAGTAATGAGCAGTTCTTC. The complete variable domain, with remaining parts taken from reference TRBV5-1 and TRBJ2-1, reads KAGVTQTPRYLIKTRGQQVTLSCSPISGHRSVSWYQQTPGQGLQFLFEYFSETQRNKGNFPGRFSGRQFSNSRSEMNVSTLELGDSALYLCASSSGLAGGSNEQFFGPGTRLTVL.

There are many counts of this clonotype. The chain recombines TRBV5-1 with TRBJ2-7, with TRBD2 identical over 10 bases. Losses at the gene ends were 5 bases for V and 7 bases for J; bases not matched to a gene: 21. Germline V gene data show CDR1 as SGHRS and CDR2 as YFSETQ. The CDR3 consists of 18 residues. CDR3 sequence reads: CASSRSEPGLAGDREQYF. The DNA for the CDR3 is TGCGCCAGCAGTAGGAGCGAACCCGGGCTAGCGGGAGACCGGGAGCAGTACTTC.

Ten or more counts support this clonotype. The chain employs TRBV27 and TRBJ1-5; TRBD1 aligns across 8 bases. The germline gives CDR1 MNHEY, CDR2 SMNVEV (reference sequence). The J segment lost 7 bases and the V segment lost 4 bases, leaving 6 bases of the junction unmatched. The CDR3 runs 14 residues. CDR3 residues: CASSWSRGHQPQHF. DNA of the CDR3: TGTGCCAGCAGTTGGTCCAGGGGGCACCAGCCCCAGCATTTT.

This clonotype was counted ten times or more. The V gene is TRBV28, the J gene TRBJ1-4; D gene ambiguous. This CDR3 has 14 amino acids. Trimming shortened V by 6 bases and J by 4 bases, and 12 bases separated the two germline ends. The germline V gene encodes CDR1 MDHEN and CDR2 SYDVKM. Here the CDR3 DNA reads TGTGCCAGCAGCCGAAGAGGGCTTAATGAAAAACTGTTTTTT. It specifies CASSRRGLNEKLFF.

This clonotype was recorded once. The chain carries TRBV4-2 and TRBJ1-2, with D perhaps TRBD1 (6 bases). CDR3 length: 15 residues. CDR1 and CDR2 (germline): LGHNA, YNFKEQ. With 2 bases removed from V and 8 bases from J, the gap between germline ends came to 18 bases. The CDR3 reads CASSQNSRGETGYTF. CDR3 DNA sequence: TGTGCCAGCAGCCAAAACAGCAGGGGTGAAACGGGCTACACCTTC.